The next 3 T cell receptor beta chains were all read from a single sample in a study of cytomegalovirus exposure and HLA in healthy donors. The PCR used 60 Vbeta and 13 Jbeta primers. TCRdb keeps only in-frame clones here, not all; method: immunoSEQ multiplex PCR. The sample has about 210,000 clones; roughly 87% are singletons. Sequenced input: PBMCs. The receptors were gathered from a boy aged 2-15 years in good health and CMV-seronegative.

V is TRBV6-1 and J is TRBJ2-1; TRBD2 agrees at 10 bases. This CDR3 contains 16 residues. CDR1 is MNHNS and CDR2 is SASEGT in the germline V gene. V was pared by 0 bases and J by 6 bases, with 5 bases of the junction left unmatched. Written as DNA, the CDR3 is TGTGCCAGCAGTGAAGCTAGCCTAGCGGGGGTCAATGAGCAGTTCTTC. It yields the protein CASSEASLAGVNEQFF.

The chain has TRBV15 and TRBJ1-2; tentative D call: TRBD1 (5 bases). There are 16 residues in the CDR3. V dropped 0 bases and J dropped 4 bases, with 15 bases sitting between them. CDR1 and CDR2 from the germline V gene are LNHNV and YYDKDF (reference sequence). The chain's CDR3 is CATSRDPQGVGYGYTF. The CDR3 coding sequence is TGTGCCACCAGCAGAGATCCCCAGGGTGTAGGCTATGGCTACACCTTC.

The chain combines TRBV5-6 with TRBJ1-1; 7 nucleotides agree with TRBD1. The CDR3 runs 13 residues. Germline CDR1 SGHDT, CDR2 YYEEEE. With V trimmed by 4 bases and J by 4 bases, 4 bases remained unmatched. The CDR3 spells CASSVSGGTEAFF. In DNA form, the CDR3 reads TGTGCCAGCAGCGTATCAGGGGGCACTGAAGCTTTCTTT.